This TCR beta chain was recovered during a study of cytomegalovirus exposure and HLA in healthy donors. Study results and limitations: Later analysis showed most CMV-associated TCR beta chains appearing HLA-restricted. In all likelihood, a cluster of highly shared sequence variants was a sequencing artifact. Analysis was carried out at a later point, and it linked a missense DCLRE1C variant to TCR beta V- and J-gene trimming.

Turning to this clone: Its antigen is currently unknown.

Germline V gene lookup returns CDR1 SGHTA and CDR2 FQGNSA. The trim removed 5 bases at V and 6 bases at J, leaving 6 bases unmatched. The CDR3 runs 16 residues. The PCR contained 60 Vbeta and 13 Jbeta primers. The data were produced by immunoSEQ multiplex PCR, yet TCRdb's version contains in-frame clones alone and is incomplete. Of 45,000 to 65,000 clones listed, over 80% are singletons. This clonotype was sampled from a man aged 25 to 45 in good health and CMV-seronegative. The V gene is TRBV7-2, the J gene TRBJ2-3; 15 positions agree with TRBD2. The sequencing input was PBMCs. The CDR3 here is CASSPRTSGGADTQYF. CDR3 in DNA: TGTGCCAGCAGCCCTCGGACTAGCGGGGGGGCCGATACGCAGTATTTT.